This is a list of T cell receptor beta chains from one sample in a study of blood T cell repertoires in COVID-19. Sequencing was performed with immunoSEQ multiplex PCR; in TCRdb, only in-frame clones are kept and a portion is missing. The table includes some 50,000 clones, almost 85% detected once. The source material was peripheral blood. Source of these receptors: an elderly woman with acute or convalescent COVID-19. Both conserved end residues are part of each CDR3. A D gene is named only where the DNA matches it firmly. A row's size may be missing; if present it is once, few, many or a size class.

TRBV28	NA	NA	TRBJ2-7	TGTGCCAGCAGTTTGGGGGGTAGCTACGAGCAGTACTTC	CASSLGGSYEQYF
TRBV11-2	NA	TRBD2	TRBJ2-7	TGTGCCAGCAGCTTAGCGGGAGGGCCTTACGAGCAGTACTTC	CASSLAGGPYEQYF
TRBV28	NA	TRBD1	TRBJ2-5	TGTGCCAGCAGACCGCCCCGACAGGGGATGAGGGAGACCCAGTACTTC	CASRPPRQGMRETQYF
TRBV27	NA	NA	TRBJ2-2	TGTGCCAGCAGTTTTCACGGGAAGAACACCGGGGAGCTGTTTTTT	CASSFHGKNTGELFF
TRBV28	NA	NA	TRBJ1-2	TGTGCCAGCAGTTCAGGGTCTTATGGCTACACCTTC	CASSSGSYGYTF
TRBV2	few	TRBD2	TRBJ2-7	TGTGCCAGCAGGGAACCGGGACTAGGGGCCCCCGAGCAGTACTTC	CASREPGLGAPEQYF
TRBV5-1	NA	NA	TRBJ2-6	TGCGCCAGCAGCGAACAGGTGACCTCTGGGGCCAACGTCCTGACTTTC	CASSEQVTSGANVLTF
TRBV4-1	NA	TRBD2	TRBJ2-3	TGCGCCAGCAGCCAAGACGAGACTAGCGGGGGCAACCCGCGGGATACGCAGTATTTT	CASSQDETSGGNPRDTQYF
TRBV3-1/TRBV3-2	NA	TRBD2	TRBJ2-5	TGTGCCAGCAGACAACTAGCGGGGGGTACCCAGTACTTC	CASRQLAGGTQYF
TRBV19	NA	NA	TRBJ2-5	TGTGCCAGTAGTATAGATCCAAACAGGGTGGAGACCCAGTACTTC	CASSIDPNRVETQYF
TRBV9	NA	TRBD1	TRBJ1-2	TGTGCCAGCAGCGTAGCGGACAGGGGGCGCGGTGGCTACACCTTC	CASSVADRGRGGYTF
TRBV5-1	NA	TRBD2	TRBJ2-3	TGCGCCAGCAGCTCCTCGGGACTAATACGCACAGATACGCAGTATTTT	CASSSSGLIRTDTQYF
TRBV3-1/TRBV3-2	NA	NA	TRBJ2-2	TGTGCCAGCAGCCGGACGGGAAGGGGGGAGCTGTTTTTT	CASSRTGRGELFF